These T cell receptor beta chains were read from a single sample in a study of regulatory T cells in long-lasting Graves disease. TCRdb re-derived calls from the multiplex PCR reads in MiXCR, one entry per CDR3 protein. In the table there are hundreds of thousands of distinct CDR3 sequences, approximately 15% of which are singletons. Another study also made use of these data, one on T cells in Graves' hyperthyroidism and ophthalmopathy.

The sequencing here drew on peripheral blood mononuclear cells (PBMCs), taken at new diagnosis, from a patient treated with antithyroid drugs. The receptors here all came from a woman in her 30s with Graves disease. The CDR3 runs from the conserved cysteine through the conserved F or W. A D gene is named only where the DNA matches it firmly. Clone size appears in some rows only: once, few, many, or a class for an expanded clone.

TRBJ1-1 TRBD1 TRBV20-1 many TGCAGTGCTAGTCCGGCAGGGGGGAGGAACACTGAAGCTTTCTTT CSASPAGGRNTEAFF
TRBJ1-5 NA TRBV6-1 many TGTGCCAGCGGACACTCAGGACCCTATCAGCCCCAGCATTTT CASGHSGPYQPQHF
TRBJ2-2 TRBD1 TRBV7-9 NA TGTGCCAGCAGCTTAAATCCCCGACAGGGGGCCAACGGGGAGCTGTTTTTT CASSLNPRQGANGELFF
TRBJ2-6 NA TRBV13 NA TGTGCCAGCAGCTTTCAAACCGGGGCCTACAACGTCCTGACTTTC CASSFQTGAYNVLTF
TRBJ2-1 TRBD2 TRBV7-3 many TGTGCCAGCAGTTTAAAGGCTGCCACTAGCGGGAGAGATGAGCAGTTCTTC CASSLKAATSGRDEQFF
TRBJ2-1 NA TRBV3-1 many TGTGCCAGCAGCCAAGATCCCCCGGGAGACCCAAATGAGCAGTTCTTC CASSQDPPGDPNEQFF
TRBJ2-2 TRBD2 TRBV28 many TGTGCCAGCAGTTTGTTCGGTTTGCGGGGGGCGGACACCGGGGAGCTGTTTTTT CASSLFGLRGADTGELFF
TRBJ1-3 TRBD1 TRBV9 NA TGTGCCAGCAGCGTAGTTGGACAGGGGAACACCATATATTTT CASSVVGQGNTIYF
TRBJ1-4 NA TRBV5-1 NA TGCGCCAGCAGACCCCGGGAGGCTAATGAAAAACTGTTTTTT CASRPREANEKLFF
TRBJ2-5 TRBD2 TRBV11-2 many TGTGCCAGCAGCCAGACGGCGGGAGTACGAGAGACCCAGTACTTC CASSQTAGVRETQYF
TRBJ2-5 NA TRBV20-1 NA TGCAGTGCTAAAGGCCAGCTAGGGGAGACCCAGTACTTC CSAKGQLGETQYF
TRBJ2-7 TRBD1 TRBV2 many TGTGCCAGCAGTGAATTTGGTGGGACAGGGCTCGAGCAGTACTTC CASSEFGGTGLEQYF
TRBJ2-1 NA TRBV3-1 NA TGTGCCAGCAGCCCTGGGCCGCTGGGGCAGTTCTTC CASSPGPLGQFF
TRBJ2-5 TRBD1 TRBV6-1 NA TGTGCCAGCAGCGATAGGACAGGGGGCTTGGTAGAGACCCAGTACTTC CASSDRTGGLVETQYF
TRBJ2-7 NA TRBV25-1 NA TGTGCCGATTCACCCTACGAGCAGTACTTC CADSPYEQYF
TRBJ2-5 TRBD2 TRBV7-9 NA TGTGCCAGCCGCCCCCGGGGGGGGGGAGAGACCCAGTACTTC CASRPRGGGETQYF
TRBJ2-7 NA TRBV5-4 NA TGTGCCAGCAGCCTCCGGGAGTACCATTCCTACGAGCAGTACTTC CASSLREYHSYEQYF
TRBJ2-3 TRBD2 TRBV18 NA TGTGCCAGCTCACCAATTCGACTAGCGATCTCCACAGATACGCAGTATTTT CASSPIRLAISTDTQYF
TRBJ1-1 NA TRBV6-2/TRBV6-3 many TGTGCCAGCAGTGCAGGGAGAGGGACTGAAGCTTTCTTT CASSAGRGTEAFF
TRBJ2-1 TRBD2 TRBV6-2/TRBV6-3 NA TGTGCCAGCCGGAGACTAGCGGAGCAGTTCTTC CASRRLAEQFF
TRBJ2-1 TRBD1 TRBV20-1 few TGCAGTGCCCCGGGACAGGGGGACACTGAGCAGTTCTTC CSAPGQGDTEQFF
TRBJ1-2 NA TRBV5-1 few TGCGCCAGCAGCTTGGCCCCGACAGGTGGTAGCTATGGCTACACCTTC CASSLAPTGGSYGYTF
TRBJ2-7 TRBD1 TRBV12-3/TRBV12-4 few TGTGCCAGCGGGCGACAGGGGGCCGGCGAGCAGTACTTC CASGRQGAGEQYF
TRBJ2-1 TRBD2 TRBV30 few TGTGCCTGTACGTGGACTAGCGGCTACAATGAGCAGTTCTTC CACTWTSGYNEQFF